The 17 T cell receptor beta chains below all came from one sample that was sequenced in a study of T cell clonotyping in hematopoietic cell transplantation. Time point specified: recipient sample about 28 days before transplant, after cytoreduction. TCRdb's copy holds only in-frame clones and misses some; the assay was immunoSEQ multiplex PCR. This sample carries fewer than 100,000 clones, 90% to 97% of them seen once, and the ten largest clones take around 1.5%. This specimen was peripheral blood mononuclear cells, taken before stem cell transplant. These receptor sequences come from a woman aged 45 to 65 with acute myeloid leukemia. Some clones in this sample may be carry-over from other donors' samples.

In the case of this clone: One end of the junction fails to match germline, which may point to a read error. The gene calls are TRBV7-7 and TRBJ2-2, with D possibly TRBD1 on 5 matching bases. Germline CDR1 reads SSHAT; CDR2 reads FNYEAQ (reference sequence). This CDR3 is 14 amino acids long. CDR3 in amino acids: CASSYRLLTGELFF. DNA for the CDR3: TGTGCTAGCAGCTACAGGCTGCTGACCGGGGAGCTGTTTTTT.

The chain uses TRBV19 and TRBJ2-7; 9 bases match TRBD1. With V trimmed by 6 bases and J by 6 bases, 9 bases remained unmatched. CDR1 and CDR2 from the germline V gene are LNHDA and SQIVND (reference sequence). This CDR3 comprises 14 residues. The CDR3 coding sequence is TGTGCCAGTAGCCTGGGACAGGGAGTGAGCGAGCAGTACTTC. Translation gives CASSLGQGVSEQYF.

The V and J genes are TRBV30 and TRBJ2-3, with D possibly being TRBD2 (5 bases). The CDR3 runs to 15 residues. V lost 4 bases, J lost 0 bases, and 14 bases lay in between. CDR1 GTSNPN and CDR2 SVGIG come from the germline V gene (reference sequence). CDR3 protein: CAWTIMRASTDTQYF. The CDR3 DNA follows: TGTGCCTGGACTATCATGCGGGCCAGCACAGATACGCAGTATTTT.

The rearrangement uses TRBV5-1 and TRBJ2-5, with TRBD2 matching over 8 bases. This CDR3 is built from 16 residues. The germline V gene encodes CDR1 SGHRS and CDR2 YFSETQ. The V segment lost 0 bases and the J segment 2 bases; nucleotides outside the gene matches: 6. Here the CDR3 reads CASSLGPSGGQETQYF. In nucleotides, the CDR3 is TGCGCCAGCAGCTTGGGTCCGAGCGGGGGACAAGAGACCCAGTACTTC.

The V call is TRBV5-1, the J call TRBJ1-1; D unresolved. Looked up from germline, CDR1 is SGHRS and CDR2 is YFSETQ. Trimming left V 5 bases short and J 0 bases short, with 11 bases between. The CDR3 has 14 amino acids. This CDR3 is CASSFGRMNTEAFF. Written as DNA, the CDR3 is TGCGCCAGCAGTTTCGGGCGGATGAACACTGAAGCTTTCTTT.

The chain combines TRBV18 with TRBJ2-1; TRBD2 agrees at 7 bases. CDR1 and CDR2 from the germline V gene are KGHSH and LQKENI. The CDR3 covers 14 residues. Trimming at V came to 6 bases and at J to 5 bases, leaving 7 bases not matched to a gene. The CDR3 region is CASSRSGADNEQFF. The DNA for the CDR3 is TGTGCCAGCTCTCGAAGCGGGGCCGACAATGAGCAGTTCTTC.

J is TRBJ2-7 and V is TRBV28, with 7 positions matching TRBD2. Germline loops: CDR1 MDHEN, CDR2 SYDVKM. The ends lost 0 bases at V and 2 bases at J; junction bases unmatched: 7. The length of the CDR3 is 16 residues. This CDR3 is CASSLWGPGLPYEQYF. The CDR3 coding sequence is TGTGCCAGCAGTTTATGGGGACCGGGACTACCCTACGAGCAGTACTTC.

The CDR3 reads CASSQQHGQYF. The CDR3 nucleotides read TGTGCCAGCAGTCAACAGCACGGGCAGTACTTC. The chain joins TRBV28 to TRBJ2-7; D is unresolved. The CDR3 runs 11 residues. Germline CDR1 is MDHEN and CDR2 is SYDVKM. The ends were cut back, 5 bases at V and 9 bases at J, with 11 bases in the middle. Drawing the rest from reference TRBV28 and TRBJ2-7, the complete variable domain is DVKVTQSSRYLVKRTGEKVFLECVQDMDHENMFWYRQDPGLGLRLIYFSYDVKMKEKGDIPEGYSVSREKKERFSLILESASTNQTSMYLCASSQQHGQYFGPGTRLTVT.

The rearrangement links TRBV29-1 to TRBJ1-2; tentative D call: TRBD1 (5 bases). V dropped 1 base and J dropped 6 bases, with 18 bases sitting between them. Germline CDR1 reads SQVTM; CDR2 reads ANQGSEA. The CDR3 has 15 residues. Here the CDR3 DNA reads TGCAGCGTTGAAGGGGGGAGGGGACCCTTGGATGGCTACACCTTC. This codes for CSVEGGRGPLDGYTF. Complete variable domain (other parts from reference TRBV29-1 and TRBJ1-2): SAVISQKPSRDICQRGTSLTIQCQVDSQVTMMFWYRQQPGQSLTLIATANQGSEATYESGFVIDKFPISRPNLTFSTLTVSNMSPEDSSIYLCSVEGGRGPLDGYTFGSGTRLTVV.

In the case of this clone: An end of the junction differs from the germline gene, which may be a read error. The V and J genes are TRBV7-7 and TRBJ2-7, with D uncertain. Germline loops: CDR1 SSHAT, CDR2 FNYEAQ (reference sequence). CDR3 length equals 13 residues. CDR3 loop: CASSLDGPNEQYF. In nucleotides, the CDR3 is TGTGCTAGCAGCTTAGATGGGCCGAACGAGCAGTACTTC.

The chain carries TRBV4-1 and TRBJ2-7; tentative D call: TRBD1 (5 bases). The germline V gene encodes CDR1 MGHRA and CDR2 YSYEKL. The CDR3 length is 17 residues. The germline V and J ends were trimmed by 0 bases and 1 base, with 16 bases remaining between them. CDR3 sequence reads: CASSQEPRSGHSYEQYF. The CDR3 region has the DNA TGCGCCAGCAGCCAAGAACCCCGGTCAGGGCATTCCTACGAGCAGTACTTC.

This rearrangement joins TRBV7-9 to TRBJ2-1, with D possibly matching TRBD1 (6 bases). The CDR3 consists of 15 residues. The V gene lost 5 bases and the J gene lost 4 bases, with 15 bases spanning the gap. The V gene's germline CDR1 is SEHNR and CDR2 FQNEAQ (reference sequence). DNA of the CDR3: TGTGCCAGCAGCCTCCGACAGGCAAGATACAATGAGCAGTTCTTC. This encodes CASSLRQARYNEQFF.

The CDR3 DNA sequence: TGTGCCAGCAGCCAGGGATTAGCCACTGAAGCTTTCTTT. Its protein product is CASSQGLATEAFF. The rearrangement joins TRBV14 to TRBJ1-1, with D unresolved. Germline assignment: CDR1 SGHDN and CDR2 FVKESK. The length of the CDR3 is 13 residues. V lost 3 bases, J lost 4 bases, and 9 bases lay in between. The full variable domain, with the rest looked up from reference TRBV14 and TRBJ1-1, is EAGVTQFPSHSVIEKGQTVTLRCDPISGHDNLYWYRRVMGKEIKFLLHFVKESKQDESGMPNNRFLAERTGGTYSTLKVQPAELEDSGVYFCASSQGLATEAFFGQGTRLTVV.

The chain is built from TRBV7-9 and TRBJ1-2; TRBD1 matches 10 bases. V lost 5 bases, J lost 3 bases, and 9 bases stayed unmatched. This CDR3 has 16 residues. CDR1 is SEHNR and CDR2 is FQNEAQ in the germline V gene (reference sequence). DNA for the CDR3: TGTGCCAGCAGCATCGCCGCCGGGACAGGGGACTATGGCTACACCTTC. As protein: CASSIAAGTGDYGYTF.

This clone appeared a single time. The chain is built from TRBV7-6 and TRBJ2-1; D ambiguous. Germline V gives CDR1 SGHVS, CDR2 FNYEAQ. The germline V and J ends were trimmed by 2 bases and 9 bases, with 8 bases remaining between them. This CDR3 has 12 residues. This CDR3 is CASSLLTSEQFF. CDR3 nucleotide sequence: TGTGCCAGCAGCTTATTGACATCTGAGCAGTTCTTC.

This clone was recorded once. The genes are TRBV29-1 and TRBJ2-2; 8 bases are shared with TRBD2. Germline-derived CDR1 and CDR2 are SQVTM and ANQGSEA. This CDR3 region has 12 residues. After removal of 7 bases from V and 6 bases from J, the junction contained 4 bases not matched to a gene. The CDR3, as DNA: TGCAGCGCTGGGACTAGGGCCGGGGAGCTGTTTTTT. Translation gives CSAGTRAGELFF.

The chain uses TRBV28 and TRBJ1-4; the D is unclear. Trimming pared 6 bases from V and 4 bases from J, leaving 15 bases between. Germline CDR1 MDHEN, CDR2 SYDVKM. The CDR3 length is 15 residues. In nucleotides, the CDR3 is TGTGCCAGCAGCTCCCCAGGTGGTGGTAATGAAAAACTGTTTTTT. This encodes CASSSPGGGNEKLFF. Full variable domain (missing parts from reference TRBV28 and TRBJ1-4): DVKVTQSSRYLVKRTGEKVFLECVQDMDHENMFWYRQDPGLGLRLIYFSYDVKMKEKGDIPEGYSVSREKKERFSLILESASTNQTSMYLCASSSPGGGNEKLFFGSGTQLSVL.